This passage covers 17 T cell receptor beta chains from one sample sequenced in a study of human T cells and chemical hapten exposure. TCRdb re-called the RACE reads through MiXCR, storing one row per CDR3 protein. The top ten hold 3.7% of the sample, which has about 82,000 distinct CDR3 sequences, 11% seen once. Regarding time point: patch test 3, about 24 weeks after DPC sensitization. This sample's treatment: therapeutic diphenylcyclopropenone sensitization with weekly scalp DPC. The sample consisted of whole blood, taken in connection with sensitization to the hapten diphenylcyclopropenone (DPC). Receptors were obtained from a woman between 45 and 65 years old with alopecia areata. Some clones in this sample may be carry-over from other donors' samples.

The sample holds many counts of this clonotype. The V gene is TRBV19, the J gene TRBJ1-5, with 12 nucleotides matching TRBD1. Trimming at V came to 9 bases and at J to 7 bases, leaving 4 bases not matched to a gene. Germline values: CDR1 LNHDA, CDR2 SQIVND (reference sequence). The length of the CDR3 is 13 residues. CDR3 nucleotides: TGTGCCAGCCGGGACAGGGGGCAACAGCCCCAGCATTTT. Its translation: CASRDRGQQPQHF.

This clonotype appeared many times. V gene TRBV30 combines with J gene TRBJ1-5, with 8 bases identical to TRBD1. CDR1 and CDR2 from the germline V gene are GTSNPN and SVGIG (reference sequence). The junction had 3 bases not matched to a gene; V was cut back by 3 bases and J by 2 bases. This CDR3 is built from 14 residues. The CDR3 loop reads CAWSLQGGNQPQHF. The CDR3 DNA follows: TGTGCCTGGAGCTTACAGGGGGGCAATCAGCCCCAGCATTTT. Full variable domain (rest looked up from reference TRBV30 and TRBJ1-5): SQTIHQWPATLVQPVGSPLSLECTVEGTSNPNLYWYRQAAGRGLQLLFYSVGIGQISSEVPQNLSASRPQDRQFILSSKKLLLSDSGFYLCAWSLQGGNQPQHFGDGTRLSIL.

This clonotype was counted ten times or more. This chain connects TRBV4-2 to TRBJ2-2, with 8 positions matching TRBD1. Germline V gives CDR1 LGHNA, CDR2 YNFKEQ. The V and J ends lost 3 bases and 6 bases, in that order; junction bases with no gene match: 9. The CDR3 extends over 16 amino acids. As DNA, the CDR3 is TGTGCCAGCAGCCACCTCCGACAGGGGACGGCCGGGGAGCTGTTTTTT. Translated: CASSHLRQGTAGELFF.

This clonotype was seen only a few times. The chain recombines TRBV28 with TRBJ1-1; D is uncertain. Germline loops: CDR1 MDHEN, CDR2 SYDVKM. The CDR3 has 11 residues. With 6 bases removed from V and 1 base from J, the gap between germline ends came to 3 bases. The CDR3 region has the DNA TGTGCCAGCAGAGAGAACACTGAAGCTTTCTTT. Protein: CASRENTEAFF.

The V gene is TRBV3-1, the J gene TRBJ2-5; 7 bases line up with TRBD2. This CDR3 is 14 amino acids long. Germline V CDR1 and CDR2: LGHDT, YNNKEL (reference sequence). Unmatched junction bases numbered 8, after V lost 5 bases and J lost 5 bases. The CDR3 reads CASSSRTRDETQYF. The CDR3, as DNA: TGTGCCAGCAGCTCGCGGACTAGGGATGAGACCCAGTACTTC.

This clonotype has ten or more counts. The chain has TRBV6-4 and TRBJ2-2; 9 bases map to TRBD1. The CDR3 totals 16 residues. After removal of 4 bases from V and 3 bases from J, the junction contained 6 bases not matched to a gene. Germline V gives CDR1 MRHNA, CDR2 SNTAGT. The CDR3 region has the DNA TGTGCCAGCAGTGTTACAGGGGGCATTTACACCGGGGAGCTGTTTTTT. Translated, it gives CASSVTGGIYTGELFF.

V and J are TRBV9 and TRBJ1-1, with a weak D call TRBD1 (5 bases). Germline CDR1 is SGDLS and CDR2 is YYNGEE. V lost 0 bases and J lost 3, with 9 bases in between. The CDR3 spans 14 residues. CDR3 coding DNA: TGTGCCAGCAGCGTAGAGGACATCGACACTGAAGCTTTCTTT. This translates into CASSVEDIDTEAFF. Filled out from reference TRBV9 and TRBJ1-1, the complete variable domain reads DSGVTQTPKHLITATGQRVTLRCSPRSGDLSVYWYQQSLDQGLQFLIQYYNGEERAKGNILERFSAQQFPDLHSELNLSSLELGDSALYFCASSVEDIDTEAFFGQGTRLTVV.

As DNA, the CDR3 is TGCAGCGTTGTGGGCGAGGGTGAGCAGTTCTTC. Amino acid sequence: CSVVGEGEQFF. The chain links TRBV29-1 to TRBJ2-1, with D possibly matching TRBD2 (5 bases). Trimming left V 4 bases short and J 9 bases short, with 10 bases between. CDR3 length: 11 residues. The germline gives CDR1 SQVTM, CDR2 ANQGSEA.

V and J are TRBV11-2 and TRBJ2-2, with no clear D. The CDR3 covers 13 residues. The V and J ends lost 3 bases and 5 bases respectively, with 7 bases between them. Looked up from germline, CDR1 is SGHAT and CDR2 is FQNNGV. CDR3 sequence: CASSFGWTGELFF. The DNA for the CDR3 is TGTGCCAGCAGCTTTGGGTGGACCGGGGAGCTGTTTTTT.

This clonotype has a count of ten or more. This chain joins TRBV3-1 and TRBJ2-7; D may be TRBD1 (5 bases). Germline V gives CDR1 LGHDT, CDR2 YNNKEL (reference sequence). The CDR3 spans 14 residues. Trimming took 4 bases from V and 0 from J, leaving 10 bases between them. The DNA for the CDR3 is TGTGCCAGCAGCCCCTGGGGCCGCTCCTACGAGCAGTACTTC. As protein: CASSPWGRSYEQYF.

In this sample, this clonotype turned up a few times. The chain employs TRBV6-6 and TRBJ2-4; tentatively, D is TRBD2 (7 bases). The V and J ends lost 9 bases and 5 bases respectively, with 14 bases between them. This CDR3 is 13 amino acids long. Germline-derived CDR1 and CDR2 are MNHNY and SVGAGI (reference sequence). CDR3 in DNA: TGTGCCAGTATAGGGGGGGCACAAAACATTCAGTACTTC. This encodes CASIGGAQNIQYF.

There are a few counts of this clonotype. The CDR3 DNA reads as TGTGCCAGCAGTTGGACTAGCGGGAGGTTCTACGAGCAGTACTTC. Amino acids: CASSWTSGRFYEQYF. The chain uses TRBV27 and TRBJ2-7, with 14 bases aligning to TRBD2. V lost 4 bases, J lost 3 bases, and 2 bases stayed unmatched. Germline CDR1 reads MNHEY; CDR2 reads SMNVEV (reference sequence). This CDR3 is built from 15 residues.

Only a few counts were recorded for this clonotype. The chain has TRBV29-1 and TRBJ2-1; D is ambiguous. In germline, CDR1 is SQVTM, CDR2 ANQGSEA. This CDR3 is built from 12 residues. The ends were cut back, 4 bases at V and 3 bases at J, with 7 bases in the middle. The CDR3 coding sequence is TGCAGCGTTGGCCGGAACTACAATGAGCAGTTCTTC. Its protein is CSVGRNYNEQFF.

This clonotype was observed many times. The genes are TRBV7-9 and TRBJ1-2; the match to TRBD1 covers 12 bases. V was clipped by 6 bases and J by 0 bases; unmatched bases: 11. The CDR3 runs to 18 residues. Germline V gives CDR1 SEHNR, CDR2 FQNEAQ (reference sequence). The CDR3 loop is CASRDIRGQGASNYGYTF. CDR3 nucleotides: TGTGCCAGCAGGGATATTAGGGGACAGGGGGCTTCTAACTATGGCTACACCTTC.

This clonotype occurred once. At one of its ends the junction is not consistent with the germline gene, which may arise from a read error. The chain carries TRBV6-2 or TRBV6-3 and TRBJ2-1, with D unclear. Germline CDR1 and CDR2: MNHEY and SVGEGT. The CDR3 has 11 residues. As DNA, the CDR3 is TGTGCCAGCAGTTACCTCCATGAGCAGTTATTC. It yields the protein CASSYLHEQLF.

DNA of the CDR3: TGCAGTGCTAGAGAAACAGGTCCTGGAAACACCATATATTTT. Protein sequence: CSARETGPGNTIYF. The chain employs TRBV20-1 and TRBJ1-3; tentatively, D is TRBD1 (5 bases). The CDR3 loop spans 14 amino acids. V lost 0 bases and J 2 bases, leaving 8 bases between the germline ends. Looked up from germline, CDR1 is DFQATT and CDR2 is SNEGSKA (reference sequence).

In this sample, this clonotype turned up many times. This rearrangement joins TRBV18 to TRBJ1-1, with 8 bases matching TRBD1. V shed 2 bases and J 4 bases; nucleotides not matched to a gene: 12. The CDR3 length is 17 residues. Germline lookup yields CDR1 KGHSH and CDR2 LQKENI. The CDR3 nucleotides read TGTGCCAGCTCACCAGAGCGAGTAGACAGGGGAGGCACTGAAGCTTTCTTT. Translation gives CASSPERVDRGGTEAFF.